Listed here is a single TCR beta chain. Its specificity is not known. The record originates from a study of T-cell reconstitution after alpha-beta-depleted transplantation in children. Preparing the TCRbeta library involved the use of unique molecular identifiers. MiXCR, applied by TCRdb to the PCR reads, yields one record per CDR3 protein. The sample gives 250,000 to 400,000 distinct CDR3 sequences, roughly 21% of which show up once; roughly 9.7% is in the top ten. The CDR3 totals 16 residues. Per the germline V gene, CDR1 is SSHAT and CDR2 is FNYEAQ (reference sequence). Trimming removed 2 bases from V and 4 bases from J, with 14 bases in between. Study findings and constraints: Newly made T cells mostly supplied T-cell counts and diversity one year after transplant. Several hundred expanded graft clones reportedly gave rise to the alpha-beta T cells present about two months after transplant.

The rearrangement uses TRBV7-7 and TRBJ2-2, with D hard to call. Sequencing used PBMCs, mostly from graft donor cells, obtained 180 days after TCRalphabeta/CD19-depleted stem cell transplant. This receptor was identified in a male patient between 5 and 17 years old who had a stem cell transplant for acute lymphoblastic leukemia, so the T cells may come from the graft donor. The CDR3 DNA reads as TGTGCCAGCAGCTTACACTCTCGAGTATCCACCGGGGAGCTGTTTTTT. Translated: CASSLHSRVSTGELFF.